The T cell receptor beta chain under discussion was sequenced for a study of blood T cell repertoires in COVID-19. Across the whole study: From T cells, B-cell-depleted T cells, or PBMCs came the material, which was cDNA or gDNA.

J was trimmed by 7 bases and V by 4 bases; bases with no gene match: 5. Germline V lookup: CDR1 MNHEY, CDR2 SVGEGT. This CDR3 comprises 14 residues. Participants spanned ages about 18 to 95 years and resided in 24 US areas. Cohorts were based on clinical histories the participants reported. The recovered donors of Cohort 3 showed two negative PCRs, clearance, or symptom resolution. The repertoire was sequenced with immunoSEQ multiplex PCR; TCRdb's copy has only in-frame clones and lacks some. The table has 200,000 to 250,000 clones, about four fifths seen once. This chain links TRBV6-2 or TRBV6-3 with TRBJ2-1; 9 bases match TRBD2. The TCR originated in a woman aged 60-75 years who had recovered from COVID-19. The sequencing input was PBMCs or T cells enriched from blood (not recorded which). In DNA form, the CDR3 reads TGTGCCAGCAGTTCACAGGGACTAGCAAATGAGCAGTTCTTC. Its protein product is CASSSQGLANEQFF.